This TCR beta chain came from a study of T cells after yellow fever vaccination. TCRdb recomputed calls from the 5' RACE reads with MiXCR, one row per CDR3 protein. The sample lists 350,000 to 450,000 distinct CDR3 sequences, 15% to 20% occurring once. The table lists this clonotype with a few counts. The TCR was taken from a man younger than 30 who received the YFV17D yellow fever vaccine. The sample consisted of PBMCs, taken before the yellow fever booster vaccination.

The CDR3 reads CASASQLPADTQYF. Here the CDR3 DNA reads TGTGCCAGCGCTTCTCAACTCCCCGCAGATACGCAGTATTTT. The rearrangement joins TRBV6-5 to TRBJ2-3; D unresolved. Germline CDR1 MNHEY, CDR2 SVGAGI. V was trimmed by 8 bases and J by 4 bases, leaving 16 bases between them. CDR3 length: 14 residues.